The next 14 T cell receptor beta chains were all read from a single sample in a study of T cell responses to AZD1222 COVID-19 vaccine. Here immunoSEQ multiplex PCR was the method, and the copy in TCRdb shows in-frame clones only, minus some. The sample has some 150,000 clones, about 89% seen once. The material was peripheral blood, obtained on day 0 of AZD1222 vaccination. The receptors shown here come from an adult in good health.

V usage is TRBV19 and J usage is TRBJ1-4; D gene uncertain. The CDR3 has 15 residues. The V end was cut by 3 bases, the J end by 8 bases, with 16 bases between. Germline CDR1 and CDR2: LNHDA and SQIVND (reference sequence). CDR3 protein: CASSIGGSAGEKLFF. CDR3 in DNA: TGTGCCAGTAGTATCGGTGGGTCAGCGGGGGAAAAACTGTTTTTT.

This chain links TRBV7-9 with TRBJ1-6; weak D call: TRBD1 (5 bases). V was cut by 1 base and J by 9 bases, with 13 bases left in between. The CDR3 loop spans 15 amino acids. CDR1 and CDR2 from the germline V gene are SEHNR and FQNEAQ (reference sequence). The chain's CDR3 is CASSLEAGASSPLHF. The DNA of the CDR3 is TGTGCCAGCAGCTTAGAGGCCGGGGCGAGTTCACCCCTCCACTTT.

The chain has TRBV11-2 and TRBJ1-1; D ambiguous. Looked up from germline, CDR1 is SGHAT and CDR2 is FQNNGV. V lost 3 bases and J 1 base, leaving 3 bases between the germline ends. The CDR3 covers 12 residues. CDR3 amino acids: CASSFTNTEAFF. The CDR3 DNA reads as TGTGCCAGCAGCTTCACGAACACTGAAGCTTTCTTT.

V usage is TRBV30 and J usage is TRBJ2-6; no definite D call. CDR3 length: 14 amino acids. Germline values: CDR1 GTSNPN, CDR2 SVGIG (reference sequence). V lost 1 base to trimming and J lost 1 base, with 5 bases between them. In DNA form, the CDR3 reads TGTGCCTGGAGTGAGCATTCTGGGGCCAACGTCCTGACTTTC. It is translated as CAWSEHSGANVLTF.

The chain is built from TRBV6-2 or TRBV6-3 and TRBJ1-5; D not resolved. V shed 4 bases and J shed 4 bases, with 5 bases lying between them. Looked up from germline, CDR1 is MNHEY and CDR2 is SVGEGT. The CDR3 contains 12 residues. The CDR3 here is CASSSTNQPQHF. CDR3 in DNA: TGTGCCAGCAGTTCCACGAATCAGCCCCAGCATTTT.

The V and J genes are TRBV7-9 and TRBJ1-1; tentatively, D is TRBD1 (5 bases). CDR3 length equals 14 residues. In germline, CDR1 is SEHNR, CDR2 FQNEAQ (reference sequence). V dropped 3 bases and J dropped 0 bases, with 8 bases sitting between them. The CDR3 coding sequence is TGTGCCAGCAGCTTGGGACTTATGAACACTGAAGCTTTCTTT. This translates into CASSLGLMNTEAFF.

This sequence joins TRBV5-4 and TRBJ1-6, with D hard to call. Between the trimmed V and J ends, which lost 4 bases and 5 bases, there was a span of 10 bases. CDR3 length: 14 amino acids. Germline V gives CDR1 SGHNT, CDR2 YYREEE (reference sequence). As DNA, the CDR3 is TGTGCCAGCAGCCGGGTGGCAGATAATTCACCCCTCCACTTT. Its translation: CASSRVADNSPLHF. The full variable domain, with the rest looked up from reference TRBV5-4 and TRBJ1-6, is ETGVTQSPTHLIKTRGQQVTLRCSSQSGHNTVSWYQQALGQGPQFIFQYYREEENGRGNFPPRFSGLQFPNYSSELNVNALELDDSALYLCASSRVADNSPLHFGNGTRLTVT.

The chain combines TRBV6-2 or TRBV6-3 with TRBJ1-6; unclear D gene. Trimming pared 2 bases from V and 8 bases from J, leaving 7 bases between. The CDR3 runs 13 residues. Germline lookup yields CDR1 MNHEY and CDR2 SVGEGT. This CDR3 reads CASSYDGYSPLHF. For the CDR3, the DNA is TGTGCCAGCAGTTACGACGGATATTCACCCCTCCACTTT.

This rearrangement joins TRBV28 to TRBJ2-2; TRBD1 aligns across 9 bases. Germline V gene lookup returns CDR1 MDHEN and CDR2 SYDVKM. Germline trimming cut 5 bases from V and 6 bases from J; bases unmatched to any gene: 10. CDR3 length equals 16 residues. The CDR3 loop reads CASSPPGQGVPGELFF. The CDR3 bases are TGTGCCAGCAGTCCTCCGGGACAGGGAGTCCCCGGGGAGCTGTTTTTT. Supplemented by reference TRBV28 and TRBJ2-2, the full variable domain reads DVKVTQSSRYLVKRTGEKVFLECVQDMDHENMFWYRQDPGLGLRLIYFSYDVKMKEKGDIPEGYSVSREKKERFSLILESASTNQTSMYLCASSPPGQGVPGELFFGEGSRLTVL.

This clone was picked up one time. This rearrangement joins TRBV30 to TRBJ1-6; 10 nucleotides line up with TRBD1. V lost 6 bases to trimming and J lost 7 bases; unmatched junction nucleotides: 9. The CDR3 contains 15 residues. Germline V gene lookup returns CDR1 GTSNPN and CDR2 SVGIG (reference sequence). As DNA, the CDR3 is TGTGCCTGCACGAGTGACAGGGGGCGAAATTCACCCCTCCACTTT. The encoded protein is CACTSDRGRNSPLHF.

V gene TRBV7-9 combines with J gene TRBJ1-4, with D uncertain. V gave up 1 base and J gave up 3 bases, with 12 bases separating them. Per the germline V gene, CDR1 is SEHNR and CDR2 is FQNEAQ (reference sequence). This CDR3 contains 16 residues. In DNA form, the CDR3 reads TGTGCCAGCAGCTTAGTTGTAGCCACGGCTAATGAAAAACTGTTTTTT. It encodes CASSLVVATANEKLFF. Looking up the rest from reference TRBV7-9 and TRBJ1-4 gives the full variable domain: DTGVSQNPRHKITKRGQNVTFRCDPISEHNRLYWYRQTLGQGPEFLTYFQNEAQLEKSRLLSDRFSAERPKGSFSTLEIQRTEQGDSAMYLCASSLVVATANEKLFFGSGTQLSVL.

The chain links TRBV7-2 to TRBJ1-5; D unresolved. Trimming pared 1 base from V and 5 bases from J, leaving 12 bases between. This CDR3 comprises 15 residues. Germline V lookup: CDR1 SGHTA, CDR2 FQGNSA. DNA for the CDR3: TGTGCCAGCAGCTTAGTCGGGTTAGCGTATCAGCCCCAGCATTTT. Protein product: CASSLVGLAYQPQHF.

The CDR3 loop reads CASSSNRAGGDTQYF. The CDR3 bases are TGTGCCAGCAGTTCGAACAGGGCGGGGGGAGATACGCAGTATTTT. V is TRBV7-6 and J is TRBJ2-3, with 8 bases lining up with TRBD2. The germline V gene encodes CDR1 SGHVS and CDR2 FNYEAQ. J lost 5 bases, V lost 6 bases, and 10 bases had no gene match. The CDR3 length is 15 residues.

CDR3 loop: CATSEGGGSFEKLFF. The CDR3 DNA reads TGTGCCACCAGTGAGGGAGGGGGCTCGTTCGAAAAACTGTTTTTT. The genes are TRBV24-1 and TRBJ1-4, with TRBD1 matching over 7 bases. V shed 4 bases, J shed 8 bases, and the junction held 9 bases outside the gene matches. The CDR3 is made up of 15 amino acids. Germline assignment: CDR1 KGHDR and CDR2 SFDVKD.